Sequencing of this TCR beta chain was carried out in a study of blood T cell repertoires in COVID-19 (dated by TCRdb to the early 2020s). About the full investigation: Collaborator samples came from the United States, Italy and Spain and covered acute and convalescent phases of COVID-19. Deeply sampled blood TCRbeta repertoires from subjects exposed to, actively infected with, or recovered from COVID-19 were included in the dataset. The prospective study material was composed of cDNA or gDNA derived from T cells, B-cell-depleted T cells, or PBMCs. The samples were drawn from the first 160 participants of the ongoing ImmuneRACE study and from under 1,500 subjects provided by 6 global collaborators. The repertoires were made available in a free public database intended to serve as a resource for research on the immune response to SARS-CoV-2. Where available, HLA class I and class II types were obtained from metadata supplied by the sample provider rather than from assay-based typing. The sample metadata nearly always contained a de-identified subject ID, COVID-19 status, age in years and sex.

Summary of the overall study and its limitations: Clinical and demographic metadata were provided uncurated, with the amount varying by source and participant.

TCRbeta CDR3 regions were amplified from genomic DNA using the immunoSEQ Assay, a bias-controlled multiplex PCR. In the source study's methods: Nucleated cell counts per sample were estimated from amplification of reference gene primers within the assay. To quantify the absolute abundance of each unique TCRbeta CDR3 rearrangement, sequence reads were collapsed and filtered. For each sample, productive Simpson clonality was calculated as the square root of Simpson's diversity index over productive rearrangements. This is the immuneACCESS table as TCRdb keeps it, with only in-frame sequences that have V and J called. A part of the clones is gone; compared with another copy, unresolved V genes explain less than half, and the rest is unexplained. That table supplies the V and J calls and clone size; D and trimming were determined from the DNA. The sample contains more than 400,000 clones, about 90% of them found a single time. The ten largest clonotypes hold more than 0.55% of the sample.

Concerning this clone itself: Its cognate antigen has yet to be identified. No base quality information exists; no much larger clone differs at one position.

The CDR3 runs 22 residues from the cysteine to the phenylalanine. Here the CDR3 DNA is all that survives: 66 bases in frame from base 1. Compared with germline, V lacks 2 bases and J lacks 1 base; bases without a gene match: 22. Participants in the prospective study were aged roughly 18 to 100 years, lived in 20 to 25 United States geographic areas, and enrolled through a virtual design. To assign participants to cohorts, the prospective study relied on clinical history that participants themselves reported in a screening survey and a study questionnaire. Recovered participants in ImmuneRACE Cohort 3 were defined by two consecutive negative NP/OP PCR tests, clearance by a healthcare professional, or resolution of symptoms. In the prospective study, whole blood, serum and a nasopharyngeal or oropharyngeal swab were collected from each participant by mobile phlebotomists. Participants in the prospective study had the option to provide additional blood draws and questionnaires over an approximately 2-month period. Prospective study blood samples were shipped either frozen or at room temperature before DNA extraction.

The sequence joins TRBV23-1 to TRBJ1-1, and 10 bases in between align with TRBD1. TRBV23-1 is an ORF, with its function uncertain. This sequence was found in a man aged 18 to 29 who had recovered from COVID-19. The specimen sequenced was PBMCs or T cells enriched from blood (not recorded which). DNA sequence: TGCGCCAGCAGTCAACGAGACAGGGGGCCGCTCTTTACTCCGATGCCGAACACTGAAGCTTTCTTT. Its protein is CASSQRDRGPLFTPMPNTEAFF.